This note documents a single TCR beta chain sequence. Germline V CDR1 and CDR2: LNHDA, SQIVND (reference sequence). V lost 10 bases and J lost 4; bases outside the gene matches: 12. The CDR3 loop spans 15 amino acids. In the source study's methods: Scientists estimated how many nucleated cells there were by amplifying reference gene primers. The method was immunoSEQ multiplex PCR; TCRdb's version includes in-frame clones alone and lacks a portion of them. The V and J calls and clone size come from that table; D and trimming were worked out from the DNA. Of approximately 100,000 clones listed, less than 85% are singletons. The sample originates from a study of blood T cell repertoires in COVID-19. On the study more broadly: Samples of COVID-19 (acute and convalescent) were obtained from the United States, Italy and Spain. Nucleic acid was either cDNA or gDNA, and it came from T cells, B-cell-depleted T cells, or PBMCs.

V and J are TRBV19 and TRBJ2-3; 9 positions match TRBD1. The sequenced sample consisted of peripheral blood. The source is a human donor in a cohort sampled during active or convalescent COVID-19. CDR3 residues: CATLQRGQGADTQYF. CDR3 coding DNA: TGTGCCACCCTGCAAAGGGGACAGGGTGCAGATACGCAGTATTTT.